This T cell receptor beta chain originates from a study of cytotoxic CD8 clonotypes in ibrutinib-treated CLL. Study overall: Partial response was seen in about 24 patients and complete response in 2; after median 68 months, around 15 stayed remitted, around 12 progressed. After a median about eleven months on treatment (6 to 36), response samples were drawn.

This CDR3 spans 16 amino acids. In germline, CDR1 is MNHEY, CDR2 SMNVEV (reference sequence). Trimming stripped 5 bases from V and 2 bases from J, with 16 bases between. In this sample, this clone turned up a few times. Generated by immunoSEQ multiplex PCR, the TCRdb table keeps only in-frame clones and is missing some. The sample includes 27,000 or so clones, roughly 85% seen only once; the top ten take about 7.6%. This TCR derives from a human donor with chronic lymphocytic leukemia. The rearrangement joins TRBV27 to TRBJ2-1; the D gene is possibly TRBD2 (6 bases). Specimen: PBMCs, collected after 24 months of ibrutinib treatment. CDR3 DNA: TGTGCCAGCAGTCCCTCGACTAGTCTGCCCTACAATGAGCAGTTCTTC. Its protein is CASSPSTSLPYNEQFF.